The 5 T cell receptor beta chains below come from one sample, sequenced in a study of technical replicates of blood from four donors. The repertoire was sequenced with immunoSEQ multiplex PCR; TCRdb's copy has only in-frame clones and lacks some. The sample contains some 13,000 clones, approximately 90% of which appear only once. The sample was PBMCs. The receptors shown here come from a human donor in good health.

The chain uses TRBV18 and TRBJ2-7; TRBD2 matches 8 bases. CDR3 size: 14 residues. Germline trimming cut 3 bases from V and 1 base from J; bases unmatched to any gene: 2. CDR1 and CDR2 (germline): KGHSH, LQKENI. The CDR3 DNA reads TGTGCCAGCTCACCCAGCGGGAGTTCCTACGAGCAGTACTTC. This translates into CASSPSGSSYEQYF.

The rearrangement uses TRBV19 and TRBJ1-5, with TRBD1 matching over 11 bases. The length of the CDR3 is 15 residues. In germline, CDR1 is LNHDA, CDR2 SQIVND (reference sequence). V trimming: 5 bases; J trimming: 2 bases; junction bases outside the gene matches: 2. CDR3 DNA: TGTGCCAGTAGTGGGACAGGGGGAGGCAATCAGCCCCAGCATTTT. Amino acids: CASSGTGGGNQPQHF.

J is TRBJ2-2 and V is TRBV2, with 11 bases aligning to TRBD2. The CDR3 loop spans 14 amino acids. Germline V CDR1 and CDR2: SNHLY, FYNNEI. J gave up 6 bases and V 8 bases, and 5 bases lay outside the gene matches. The CDR3 sequence: CASLSGRAAGELFF. The CDR3 nucleotides read TGTGCCAGCCTTAGCGGGAGGGCGGCCGGGGAGCTGTTTTTT.

This clone has only a few counts. For the CDR3, the DNA is TGTGCCAGCAGTGCCGGGACAGGGCACACAGATACGCAGTATTTT. Its protein is CASSAGTGHTDTQYF. The chain employs TRBV6-1 and TRBJ2-3, with 9 bases matching TRBD1. V lost 4 bases and J lost 2; bases outside the gene matches: 4. The CDR3 consists of 15 residues. Looked up from germline, CDR1 is MNHNS and CDR2 is SASEGT.

This chain uses TRBV6-1 with TRBJ1-1, with 7 positions matching TRBD1. This CDR3 contains 14 residues. V dropped 3 bases and J dropped 7; count of bases not matched to a gene: 8. Germline V lookup: CDR1 MNHNS, CDR2 SASEGT. The CDR3 DNA follows: TGTGCCAGCAGTGACAGACAGGGATTTGGTGAAGCTTTCTTT. Amino acids: CASSDRQGFGEAFF.